This TCR beta chain was sequenced in a study of blood T cells in healthy people across ages. Regarding the study as a whole: With unsorted PBMCs, a conclusive comparison of naive versus antigen-experienced cells was not possible.

Deletions cut 1 base from V and 4 bases from J, with 11 bases between. CDR1 is DFQATT, CDR2 SNEGSKA, per germline (reference sequence). This CDR3 is built from 13 residues. About this clonotype: Its antigen remains unidentified.

With a J-beta primer mix and a sample-barcoded 5' primer, a second PCR ran about 6 to 11 cycles. TCRdb ran MiXCR on the 5' RACE reads and lists one entry per CDR3 protein. The data show about 680,000 distinct CDR3 sequences, around 49% seen once. The TCR was taken from a woman aged 60 to 75 in good health. Sequenced sample: blood. The chain links TRBV20-1 to TRBJ2-7, with D possibly TRBD1 on 5 matching bases. CDR3 loop: CSARVWGLYEQYF. The CDR3 nucleotides are TGCAGTGCTAGAGTTTGGGGCTTATACGAGCAGTACTTC.